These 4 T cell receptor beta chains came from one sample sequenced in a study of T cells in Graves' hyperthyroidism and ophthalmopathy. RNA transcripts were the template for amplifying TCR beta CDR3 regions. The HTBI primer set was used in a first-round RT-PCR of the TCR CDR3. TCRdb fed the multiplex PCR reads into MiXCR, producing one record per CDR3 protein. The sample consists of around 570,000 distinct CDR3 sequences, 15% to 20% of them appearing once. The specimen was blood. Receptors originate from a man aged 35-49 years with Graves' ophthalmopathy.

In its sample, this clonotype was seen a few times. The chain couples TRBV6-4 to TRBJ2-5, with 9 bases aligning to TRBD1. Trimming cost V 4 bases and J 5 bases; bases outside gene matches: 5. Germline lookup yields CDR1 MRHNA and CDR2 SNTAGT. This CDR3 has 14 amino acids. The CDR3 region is CASSATGGEETQYF. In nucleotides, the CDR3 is TGTGCCAGCAGTGCCACAGGGGGCGAGGAGACCCAGTACTTC.

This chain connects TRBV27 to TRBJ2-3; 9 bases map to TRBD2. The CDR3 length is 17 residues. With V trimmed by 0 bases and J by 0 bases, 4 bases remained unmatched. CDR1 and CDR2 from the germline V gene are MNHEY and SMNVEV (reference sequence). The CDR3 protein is CASSLSPTSGSTDTQYF. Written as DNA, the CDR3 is TGTGCCAGCAGTTTATCCCCGACTAGCGGTAGCACAGATACGCAGTATTTT.

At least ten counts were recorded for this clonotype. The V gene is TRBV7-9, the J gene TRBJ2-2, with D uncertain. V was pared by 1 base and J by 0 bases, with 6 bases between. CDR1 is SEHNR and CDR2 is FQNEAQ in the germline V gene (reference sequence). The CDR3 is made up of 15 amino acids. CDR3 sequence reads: CASSLEPPNTGELFF. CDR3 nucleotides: TGTGCCAGCAGCTTAGAACCTCCGAACACCGGGGAGCTGTTTTTT.

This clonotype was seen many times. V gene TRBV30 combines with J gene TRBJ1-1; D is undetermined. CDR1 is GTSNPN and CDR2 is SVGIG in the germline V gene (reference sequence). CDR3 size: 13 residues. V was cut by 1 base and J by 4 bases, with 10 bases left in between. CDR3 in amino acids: CAWSGWVGTEAFF. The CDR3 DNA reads TGTGCCTGGAGTGGATGGGTAGGCACTGAAGCTTTCTTT.